This is a list of T cell receptor beta chains from one sample in a study of T-cell memory formation after mild COVID-19. Each CDR3 protein is one row after TCRdb ran MiXCR on the 5' RACE reads. The sample yields fewer than 500,000 distinct CDR3 sequences, 20% to 30% seen once. Sequenced material: PBMCs or a T cell subset sorted from them (not recorded which). These receptor sequences come from an adult woman who had mild COVID-19 (a few samples of this study predate the infection). Cell type and time point are not known. Both conserved end residues are part of each CDR3. A D gene is named only where the DNA matches it firmly. A row's size may be missing; if present it is once, few, many or a size class.

D gene | clone size | J gene | V gene | CDR3 protein | CDR3 DNA
TRBD1 | . | TRBJ1-5 | TRBV7-6 | CASSSQGFSNQPQHF | TGTGCCAGCAGCTCACAGGGGTTTAGCAATCAGCCCCAGCATTTT
TRBD1 | . | TRBJ2-7 | TRBV20-1 | CSARASVRDRLTYEQYF | TGCAGTGCTAGAGCCTCAGTCCGGGACAGGCTTACCTACGAGCAGTACTTC
TRBD2 | few | TRBJ2-1 | TRBV6-5 | CASSYSSLAGVHEQFF | TGTGCCAGCAGTTACTCGAGTCTAGCGGGAGTCCATGAGCAGTTCTTC
TRBD1 | few | TRBJ2-2 | TRBV10-3 | CATEAAAGGNTGELFF | TGTGCCACCGAGGCGGCGGCAGGGGGGAACACCGGGGAGCTGTTTTTT
. | . | TRBJ2-7 | TRBV6-1 | CASLKVTEQYF | TGTGCCAGCTTAAAGGTGACCGAGCAGTACTTC
. | many | TRBJ2-7 | TRBV12-3/TRBV12-4 | CASSYGPHYEQYF | TGTGCCAGCAGTTACGGTCCTCACTACGAGCAGTACTTC
. | . | TRBJ1-4 | TRBV5-1 | CASSPSQGPNGEKLFF | TGCGCCAGCAGTCCGTCCCAGGGCCCGAACGGGGAAAAACTGTTTTTT
. | . | TRBJ1-2 | TRBV9 | CASSLWDTDGYTF | TGTGCCAGCAGCCTGTGGGACACCGATGGCTACACCTTC
. | . | TRBJ1-2 | TRBV29-1 | CITGGGDGYTF | TGCATAACCGGTGGGGGTGATGGCTACACCTTC
. | . | TRBJ2-7 | TRBV5-4 | CASSLEVEGHRGQYF | TGTGCCAGCAGCTTGGAGGTGGAGGGGCATCGCGGGCAGTACTTC
TRBD1 | few | TRBJ1-5 | TRBV20-1 | CSAKNPGQGNQPQHF | TGCAGTGCTAAAAACCCGGGACAGGGCAATCAGCCCCAGCATTTT
TRBD1 | few | TRBJ1-1 | TRBV19 | CASSPGQGVRNEAFF | TGTGCCAGTAGTCCGGGACAGGGCGTGAGGAATGAAGCTTTCTTT
. | . | TRBJ2-3 | TRBV5-1 | CASQLFGMNKSDTQYF | TGCGCCAGTCAACTCTTTGGGATGAACAAATCAGATACGCAGTATTTT
TRBD2 | . | TRBJ2-1 | TRBV11-2 | CASSPRLAGASSSYNEQFF | TGTGCCAGCAGCCCTCGACTAGCGGGGGCTTCGAGCTCCTACAATGAGCAGTTCTTC
. | few | TRBJ2-7 | TRBV2 | CASSEVHGPSYEQYF | TGTGCCAGCAGTGAAGTTCACGGGCCCTCCTACGAGCAGTACTTC
. | . | TRBJ2-3 | TRBV5-1 | CASSLALASPDTQYF | TGCGCCAGCAGCTTGGCATTAGCTAGCCCAGATACGCAGTATTTT
. | few | TRBJ2-3 | TRBV24-1 | CATSPAGPGADTQYF | TGTGCCACCAGCCCTGCGGGCCCCGGCGCAGATACGCAGTATTTT
. | few | TRBJ2-7 | TRBV7-6 | CASSLGERPYEQYF | TGTGCCAGCAGCTTAGGGGAGAGACCCTACGAGCAGTACTTC
. | . | TRBJ1-1 | TRBV6-6 | CASSPTGGAAEAFF | TGTGCCAGCAGTCCCACGGGGGGGGCGGCTGAAGCTTTCTTT
TRBD2 | few | TRBJ2-2 | TRBV6-5 | CASSSPGLAGGPGPRTGELFF | TGTGCCAGCAGTTCACCTGGACTAGCGGGAGGGCCCGGCCCACGTACCGGGGAGCTGTTTTTT
. | few | TRBJ1-1 | TRBV20-1 | CSAKVRVITEAFF | TGCAGTGCTAAGGTCAGGGTGATCACTGAAGCTTTCTTT
. | . | TRBJ2-5 | TRBV7-9 | CASSLARSMGTQYF | TGTGCCAGCAGCTTAGCCCGGTCCATGGGGACCCAGTACTTC
. | few | TRBJ2-1 | TRBV6-2/TRBV6-3 | CASSLGRRQFF | TGTGCCAGCAGTCTTGGTAGAAGGCAGTTCTTC
TRBD1 | . | TRBJ2-4 | TRBV12-3/TRBV12-4 | CASSGQGAHGIQYF | TGTGCCAGCAGTGGACAGGGGGCCCATGGCATTCAGTACTTC